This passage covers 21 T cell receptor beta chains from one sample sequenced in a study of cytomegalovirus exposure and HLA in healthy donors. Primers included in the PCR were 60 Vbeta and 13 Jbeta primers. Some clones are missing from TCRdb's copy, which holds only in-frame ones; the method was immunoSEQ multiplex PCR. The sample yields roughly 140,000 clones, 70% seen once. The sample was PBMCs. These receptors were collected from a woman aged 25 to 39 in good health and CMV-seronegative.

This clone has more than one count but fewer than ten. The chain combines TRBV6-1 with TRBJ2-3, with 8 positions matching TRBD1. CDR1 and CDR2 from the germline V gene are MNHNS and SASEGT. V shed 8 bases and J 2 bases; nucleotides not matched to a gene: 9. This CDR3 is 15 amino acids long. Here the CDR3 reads CASELGQAYTDTQYF. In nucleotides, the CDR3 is TGTGCCAGCGAGCTGGGACAGGCATACACAGATACGCAGTATTTT.

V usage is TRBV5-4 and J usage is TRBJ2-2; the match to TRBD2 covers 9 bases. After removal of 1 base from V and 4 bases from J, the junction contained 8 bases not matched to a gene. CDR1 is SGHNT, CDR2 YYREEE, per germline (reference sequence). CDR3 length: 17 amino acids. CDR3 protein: CASSLPGAGGGTGELFF. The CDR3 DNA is TGTGCCAGCAGCTTGCCCGGGGCGGGAGGGGGCACCGGGGAGCTGTTTTTT.

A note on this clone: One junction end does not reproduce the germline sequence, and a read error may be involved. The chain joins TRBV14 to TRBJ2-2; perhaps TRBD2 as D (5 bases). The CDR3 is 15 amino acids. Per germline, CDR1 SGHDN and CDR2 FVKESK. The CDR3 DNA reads TGTGCCAGCAGCCAAGCCCCTACCCCGGTCGGGGAGCCGTTTTTT. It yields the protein CASSQAPTPVGEPFF.

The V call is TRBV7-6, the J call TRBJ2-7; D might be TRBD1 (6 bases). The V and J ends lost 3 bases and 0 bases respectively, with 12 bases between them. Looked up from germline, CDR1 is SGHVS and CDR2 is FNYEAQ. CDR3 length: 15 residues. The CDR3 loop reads CASSFGTSSSYEQYV. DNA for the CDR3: TGTGCCAGCAGCTTCGGGACATCCAGCTCCTACGAGCAGTACGTC.

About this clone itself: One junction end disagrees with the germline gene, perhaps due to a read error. CDR3 region: CASCGLAGAPNF. In DNA, the CDR3 is TGTGCCAGCTGCGGACTAGCGGGGGCCCCGAACTTC. The chain joins TRBV6-5 to TRBJ2-5, with 13 bases aligning to TRBD2. The CDR3 contains 12 residues. Per the germline V gene, CDR1 is MNHEY and CDR2 is SVGAGI.

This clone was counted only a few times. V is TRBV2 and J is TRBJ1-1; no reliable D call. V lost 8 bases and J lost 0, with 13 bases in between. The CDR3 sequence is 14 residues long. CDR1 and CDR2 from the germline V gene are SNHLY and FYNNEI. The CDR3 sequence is CASVSTDMNTEAFF. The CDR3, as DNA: TGTGCCAGCGTTAGTACAGACATGAACACTGAAGCTTTCTTT.

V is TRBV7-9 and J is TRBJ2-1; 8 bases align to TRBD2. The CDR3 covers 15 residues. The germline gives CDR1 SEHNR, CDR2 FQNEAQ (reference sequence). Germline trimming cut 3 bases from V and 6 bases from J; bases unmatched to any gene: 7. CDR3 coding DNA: TGTGCCAGCAGCTTCGCACTAGCGGAACCCAATGAGCAGTTCTTC. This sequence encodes CASSFALAEPNEQFF.

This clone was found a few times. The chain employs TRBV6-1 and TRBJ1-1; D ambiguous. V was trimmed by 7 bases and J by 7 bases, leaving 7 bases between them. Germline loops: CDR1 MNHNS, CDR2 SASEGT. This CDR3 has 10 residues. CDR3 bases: TGTGCCAGCAATAGTATTGAAGCTTTCTTT. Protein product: CASNSIEAFF.

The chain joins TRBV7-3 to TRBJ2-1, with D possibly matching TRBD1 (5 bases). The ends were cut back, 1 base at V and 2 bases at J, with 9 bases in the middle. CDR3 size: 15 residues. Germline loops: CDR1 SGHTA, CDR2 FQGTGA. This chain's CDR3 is CASSLRGDPYNEQFF. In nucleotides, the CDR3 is TGTGCCAGCAGCTTAAGGGGCGATCCCTACAATGAGCAGTTCTTC.

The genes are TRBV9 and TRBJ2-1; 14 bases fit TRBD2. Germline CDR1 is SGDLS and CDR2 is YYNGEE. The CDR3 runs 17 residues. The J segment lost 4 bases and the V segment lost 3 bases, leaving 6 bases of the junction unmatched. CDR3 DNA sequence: TGTGCCAGCAGCGGTGGGACTAGCGGGGGACCTTACAATGAGCAGTTCTTC. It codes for CASSGGTSGGPYNEQFF.

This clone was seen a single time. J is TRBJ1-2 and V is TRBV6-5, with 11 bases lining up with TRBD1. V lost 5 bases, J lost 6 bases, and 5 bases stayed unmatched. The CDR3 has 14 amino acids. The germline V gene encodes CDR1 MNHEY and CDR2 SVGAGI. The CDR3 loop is CASSEQGQGDGYTF. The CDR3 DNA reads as TGTGCCAGCAGTGAACAGGGACAGGGGGATGGCTACACCTTC.

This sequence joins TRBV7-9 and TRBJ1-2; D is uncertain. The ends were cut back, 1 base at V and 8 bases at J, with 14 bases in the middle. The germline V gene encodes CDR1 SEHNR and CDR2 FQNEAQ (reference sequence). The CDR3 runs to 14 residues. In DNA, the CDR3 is TGTGCCAGCAGCTTAGGCATGGTAACGGGGGGCTACACCTTC. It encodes CASSLGMVTGGYTF.

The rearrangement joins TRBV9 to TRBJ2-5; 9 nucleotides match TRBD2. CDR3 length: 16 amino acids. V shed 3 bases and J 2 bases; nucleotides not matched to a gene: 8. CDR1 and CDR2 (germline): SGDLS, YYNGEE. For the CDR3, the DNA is TGTGCCAGCAGCGCCGGGACTAGCACCCAACAAGAGACCCAGTACTTC. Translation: CASSAGTSTQQETQYF.

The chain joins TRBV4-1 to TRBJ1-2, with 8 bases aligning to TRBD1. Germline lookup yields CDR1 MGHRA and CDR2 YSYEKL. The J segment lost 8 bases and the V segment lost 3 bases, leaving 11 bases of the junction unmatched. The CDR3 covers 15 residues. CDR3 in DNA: TGCGCCAGCAGCCAGCCTCAGGGGGCGTTTGGGGGCTACACCTTC. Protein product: CASSQPQGAFGGYTF.

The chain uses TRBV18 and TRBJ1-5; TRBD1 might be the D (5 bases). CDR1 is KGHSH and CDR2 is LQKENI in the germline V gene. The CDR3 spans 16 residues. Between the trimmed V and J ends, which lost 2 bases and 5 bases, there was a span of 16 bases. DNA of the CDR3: TGTGCCAGCTCACCATCGTCGGGGGTAACGGATCAGCCCCAGCATTTT. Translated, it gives CASSPSSGVTDQPQHF.

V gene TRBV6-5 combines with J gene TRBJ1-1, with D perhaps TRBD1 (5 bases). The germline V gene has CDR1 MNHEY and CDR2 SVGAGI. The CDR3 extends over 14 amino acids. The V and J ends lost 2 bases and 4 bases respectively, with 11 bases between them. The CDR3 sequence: CASSYLPGGTEAFF. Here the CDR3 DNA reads TGTGCCAGCAGTTACCTACCGGGGGGCACTGAAGCTTTCTTT.

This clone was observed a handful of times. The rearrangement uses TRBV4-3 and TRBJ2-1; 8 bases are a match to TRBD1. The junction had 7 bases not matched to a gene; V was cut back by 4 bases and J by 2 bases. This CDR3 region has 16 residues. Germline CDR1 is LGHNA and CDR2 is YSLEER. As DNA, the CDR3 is TGCGCCAGCAGCCGGAGAGGACAGGGACCCTACAATGAGCAGTTCTTC. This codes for CASSRRGQGPYNEQFF.

The CDR3, as DNA: TGTGCCAGCGGGCCCGGTGACAGGGACACTGAAGCTTTCTTT. Its translation is CASGPGDRDTEAFF. The V and J genes are TRBV6-5 and TRBJ1-1; 7 bases are shared with TRBD1. Unmatched junction bases numbered 9, after V lost 8 bases and J lost 3 bases. Germline V gives CDR1 MNHEY, CDR2 SVGAGI. The CDR3 is 14 amino acids.

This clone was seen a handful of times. DNA of the CDR3: TGTGCCAGCAGCTCCACCACTTATAACACTGAAGCTTTCTTT. The encoded protein is CASSSTTYNTEAFF. The chain is built from TRBV7-2 and TRBJ1-1; D remains ambiguous. Germline V gene sequence: CDR1 SGHTA, CDR2 FQGNSA. Trimming removed 4 bases from V and 2 bases from J, with 11 bases in between. The CDR3 covers 14 residues.

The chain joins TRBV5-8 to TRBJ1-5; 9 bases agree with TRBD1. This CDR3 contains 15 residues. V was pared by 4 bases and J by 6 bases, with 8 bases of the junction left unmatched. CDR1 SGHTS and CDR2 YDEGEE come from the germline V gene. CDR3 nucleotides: TGTGCCAGCAGCGAGACAGGGGGTTGGGGTCAGCCCCAGCATTTT. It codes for CASSETGGWGQPQHF. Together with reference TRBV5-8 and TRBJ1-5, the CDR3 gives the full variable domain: EAGVTQSPTHLIKTRGQQATLRCSPISGHTSVYWYQQALGLGLQFLLWYDEGEERNRGNFPPRFSGRQFPNYSSELNVNALELEDSALYLCASSETGGWGQPQHFGDGTRLSIL.

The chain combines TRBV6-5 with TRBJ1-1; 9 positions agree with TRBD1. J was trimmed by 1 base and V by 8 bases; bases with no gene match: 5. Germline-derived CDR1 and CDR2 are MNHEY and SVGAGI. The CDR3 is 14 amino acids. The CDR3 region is CASGGQGTNTEAFF. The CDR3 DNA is TGTGCCAGCGGGGGACAGGGAACGAACACTGAAGCTTTCTTT.